This record looks at one T cell receptor (beta chain) sequence and its context. TCRdb keeps only in-frame clones here, not all; method: immunoSEQ multiplex PCR. The sample lists about 11,000 clones; less than 85% were seen once. The record originates from a study of immune evolution from preneoplasia to lung adenocarcinoma. Germline-derived CDR1 and CDR2 are MNHEY and SMNVEV (reference sequence). The CDR3 runs 14 residues. With 2 bases removed from V and 6 bases from J, the gap between germline ends came to 14 bases. The V call is TRBV27, the J call TRBJ2-7; no clear D gene. The sequenced sample consisted of FFPE minimally invasive lung adenocarcinoma tissue. This clonotype was obtained from a person between 70 and 80 years old with lung adenocarcinoma. CDR3 DNA sequence: TGTGCCAGCAGTTTAGTCCCTCCGGGCTCCGAGCAGTACTTC. It yields the protein CASSLVPPGSEQYF.